The 13 T cell receptor beta chains reported below all come from one sample, sequenced in a study of T cells after yellow fever vaccination (dated by TCRdb to about 2019). The library was prepared using 5' RACE. Instrument used: Illumina NovaSeq 6000. The raw public data were reprocessed by TCRdb itself: fastp quality trimming at Q25, MiXCR clonotype calling, in-frame beta chains only. Each CDR3 protein appears once, grouped with its most common genes and DNA. The sample has 180,000 or so distinct CDR3 sequences on record, approximately 10% of them singletons. The biggest ten clones account for about 38% of the sample. The treatment or condition label, read with the paper, signifies: live attenuated yellow fever vaccine strain. The source was CD8+ T cells sorted from PBMCs, collected 15 days after the yellow fever booster vaccination. These receptors all stem from a man aged 18-30 years who received the YFV17D yellow fever vaccine.

The sample holds a few counts of this clonotype. The chain links TRBV10-3 to TRBJ2-2, with D possibly TRBD2 on 6 matching bases. Germline lookup yields CDR1 ENHRY and CDR2 SYGVKD. Trimming stripped 1 base from V and 3 bases from J, with 21 bases between. The CDR3 loop spans 19 amino acids. DNA of the CDR3: TGTGCCATCAGTGAGTTGTTCTTTCGGGGGACTGGCGACACCGGGGAGCTGTTTTTT. Protein sequence: CAISELFFRGTGDTGELFF.

This clonotype occurred a few times. The genes are TRBV5-4 and TRBJ2-1; 16 nucleotides line up with TRBD2. Germline V gene lookup returns CDR1 SGHNT and CDR2 YYREEE (reference sequence). V shed 4 bases and J 7 bases; nucleotides not matched to a gene: 11. This CDR3 is 18 amino acids long. The CDR3 loop is CASSPRGLAGGPGNEQFF. As DNA, the CDR3 is TGTGCCAGCAGCCCGCGGGGACTAGCGGGGGGGCCGGGTAATGAGCAGTTCTTC. Full variable domain (rest looked up from reference TRBV5-4 and TRBJ2-1): ETGVTQSPTHLIKTRGQQVTLRCSSQSGHNTVSWYQQALGQGPQFIFQYYREEENGRGNFPPRFSGLQFPNYSSELNVNALELDDSALYLCASSPRGLAGGPGNEQFFGPGTRLTVL.

This clonotype appeared many times. V gene TRBV4-3 combines with J gene TRBJ1-3, with D hard to call. V was pared by 0 bases and J by 3 bases, with 12 bases between. The CDR3 is made up of 16 amino acids. Germline V gene lookup returns CDR1 LGHNA and CDR2 YSLEER. CDR3 DNA sequence: TGCGCCAGCAGCCAAGAGGTTTCGGTCCTTGGAAACACCATATATTTT. Its protein is CASSQEVSVLGNTIYF.

CDR3 protein: CASSLAATRIAFF. The CDR3 DNA sequence: TGTGCCAGCAGCTTAGCGGCGACAAGGATTGCTTTCTTT. This chain joins TRBV7-9 and TRBJ1-1; D gene ambiguous. CDR1 and CDR2 from the germline V gene are SEHNR and FQNEAQ (reference sequence). The CDR3 sequence is 13 residues long. V lost 0 bases, J lost 11 bases, and 13 bases lay in between.

The sample holds a few counts of this clonotype. The V call is TRBV12-3 or TRBV12-4, the J call TRBJ2-3; D unclear. The germline V and J ends were trimmed by 3 bases and 2 bases, with 12 bases remaining between them. This CDR3 is 15 amino acids long. The CDR3 nucleotides read TGTGCCAGCAGTTTGACGACCCCTTCCACAGATACGCAGTATTTT. It codes for CASSLTTPSTDTQYF.

The chain couples TRBV6-5 to TRBJ2-3, with D unresolved. Germline CDR1 is MNHEY and CDR2 is SVGAGI. The ends were cut back, 0 bases at V and 3 bases at J, with 4 bases in the middle. The CDR3 has 13 residues. CDR3 sequence: CASSYSWTDTQYF. CDR3 nucleotides: TGTGCCAGCAGTTACTCCTGGACAGATACGCAGTATTTT.

The sample holds a few counts of this clonotype. The genes are TRBV12-3 or TRBV12-4 and TRBJ1-4; no reliable D call. The CDR3 is 13 amino acids. V was pared by 8 bases and J by 3 bases, with 10 bases between. The DNA of the CDR3 is TGTGCCAGCCGGTTAGGGTCTAATGAAAAACTGTTTTTT. This gives the protein CASRLGSNEKLFF.

This clonotype showed up many times. J is TRBJ2-5 and V is TRBV7-9, with D unresolved. V was trimmed by 1 base and J by 4 bases, leaving 4 bases between them. CDR1 and CDR2 (germline): SEHNR, FQNEAQ (reference sequence). The CDR3 loop spans 12 amino acids. The CDR3 region is CASSLERETQYF. The DNA of the CDR3 is TGTGCCAGCAGCTTAGAGAGAGAGACCCAGTACTTC.

In its sample, this clonotype was seen a few times. This sequence joins TRBV5-1 and TRBJ2-7; 10 bases are a match to TRBD1. With 2 bases clipped from V and 2 bases from J, the junction kept 4 bases outside the gene matches. CDR3 length: 15 amino acids. Germline-derived CDR1 and CDR2 are SGHRS and YFSETQ. The CDR3 sequence is CASSFLGQGAYEQYF. For the CDR3, the DNA is TGCGCCAGCAGCTTTTTAGGACAGGGGGCCTACGAGCAGTACTTC.

The CDR3 sequence: CASVGLAGGISWETQYF. DNA of the CDR3: TGCGCCAGCGTTGGACTAGCGGGGGGGATTTCTTGGGAGACCCAGTACTTC. The chain has TRBV10-2 and TRBJ2-5; 15 bases are a match to TRBD2. V dropped 8 bases and J dropped 5; count of bases not matched to a gene: 12. This CDR3 contains 17 residues. Germline V gene lookup returns CDR1 WSHSY and CDR2 SAAADI.

This clonotype was observed a handful of times. J is TRBJ2-7 and V is TRBV6-1; D perhaps matches TRBD2 (5 bases). The CDR3 totals 12 residues. V lost 11 bases and J lost 2, with 13 bases in between. The germline CDR1 and CDR2 sequences are MNHNS and SASEGT. The DNA for the CDR3 is TGTGCCGAATCGGACTCAACCTACGAGCAGTACTTC. This codes for CAESDSTYEQYF.

This clonotype showed up just a few times. CDR3 residues: CASSLAGTGAYEQYV. The CDR3 DNA follows: TGTGCCAGCAGCTTGGCGGGGACAGGAGCCTACGAGCAGTACGTC. This chain uses TRBV5-6 with TRBJ2-7; 8 bases map to TRBD1. After removal of 0 bases from V and 2 bases from J, the junction contained 4 bases not matched to a gene. Germline CDR1 is SGHDT and CDR2 is YYEEEE. There are 15 residues in the CDR3.

This clonotype was recorded many times. V is TRBV10-2 and J is TRBJ2-3, with D possibly being TRBD1 or TRBD2 (6 bases each). V lost 7 bases to trimming and J lost 4 bases, with 9 bases between them. This CDR3 is 12 amino acids long. Germline lookup yields CDR1 WSHSY and CDR2 SAAADI. In DNA form, the CDR3 reads TGCGCCAGCAAAAGGGGGGCAGATACGCAGTATTTT. Protein product: CASKRGADTQYF.